The sequence of this TCR beta chain was determined in a study of blood T cell repertoires in COVID-19. Study-level background: Samples taken during acute and convalescent COVID-19 were collected in the United States, Italy and Spain. Nucleic acid was either cDNA or gDNA, and it came from T cells, B-cell-depleted T cells, or PBMCs.

Per the germline V gene, CDR1 is LGHDT and CDR2 is YNNKEL (reference sequence). The V end was cut by 1 base, the J end by 0 bases, with 9 bases between. There are 15 residues in the CDR3. Authors' methods: Reference gene primer amplification gave nucleated cell count estimates. Clones were read by immunoSEQ multiplex PCR, and TCRdb kept only the in-frame ones, dropping some. V and J calls and clone size follow that table, whereas D and trimming were derived from the DNA. The data show 50,000 to 75,000 clones, with more than 70% seen just once and around 6.1% held by the top ten. The gene calls are TRBV3-1 (or the pseudogene TRBV3-2) and TRBJ1-2; D is uncertain. The sequenced material came from peripheral blood. This sequence originates from a man between 60 and 75 years old with acute or convalescent COVID-19. CDR3 DNA sequence: TGTGCCAGCAGCCAAGTCGCGGAGACTAACTATGGCTACACCTTC. Amino acids: CASSQVAETNYGYTF.